This T cell receptor (beta chain) was identified in a study of control samples from healthy donors and cancer patients. The data were produced by immunoSEQ multiplex PCR, yet TCRdb's version contains in-frame clones alone and is incomplete. In the table there are some 95,000 clones, approximately 80% of which are singletons. CDR3 length equals 13 residues. The ends were cut back, 2 bases at V and 3 bases at J, with 10 bases in the middle. Germline loops: CDR1 GTSNPN, CDR2 SVGIG (reference sequence). V gene TRBV30 combines with J gene TRBJ1-1, with unresolved D. This TCR came from a young woman in good health. The sample was blood. CDR3 nucleotides: TGTGCCTGGAGTCCGTACCTGGACACTGAAGCTTTCTTT. Translation gives CAWSPYLDTEAFF. The variable domain in full, completed from reference TRBV30 and TRBJ1-1, reads SQTIHQWPATLVQPVGSPLSLECTVEGTSNPNLYWYRQAAGRGLQLLFYSVGIGQISSEVPQNLSASRPQDRQFILSSKKLLLSDSGFYLCAWSPYLDTEAFFGQGTRLTVV.